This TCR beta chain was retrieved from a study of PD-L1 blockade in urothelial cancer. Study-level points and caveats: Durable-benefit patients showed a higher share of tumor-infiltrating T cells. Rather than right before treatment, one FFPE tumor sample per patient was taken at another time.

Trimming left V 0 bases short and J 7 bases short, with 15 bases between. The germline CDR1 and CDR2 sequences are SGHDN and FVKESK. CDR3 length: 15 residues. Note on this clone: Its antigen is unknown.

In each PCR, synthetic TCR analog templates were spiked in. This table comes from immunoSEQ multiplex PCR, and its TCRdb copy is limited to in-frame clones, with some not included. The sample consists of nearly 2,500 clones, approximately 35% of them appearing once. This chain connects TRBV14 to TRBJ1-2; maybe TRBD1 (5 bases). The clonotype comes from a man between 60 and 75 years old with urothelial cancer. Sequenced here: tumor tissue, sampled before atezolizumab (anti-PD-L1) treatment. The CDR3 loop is CASSQDPGGSLGYTF. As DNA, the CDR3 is TGTGCCAGCAGCCAAGACCCGGGGGGATCGCTTGGCTACACCTTC.